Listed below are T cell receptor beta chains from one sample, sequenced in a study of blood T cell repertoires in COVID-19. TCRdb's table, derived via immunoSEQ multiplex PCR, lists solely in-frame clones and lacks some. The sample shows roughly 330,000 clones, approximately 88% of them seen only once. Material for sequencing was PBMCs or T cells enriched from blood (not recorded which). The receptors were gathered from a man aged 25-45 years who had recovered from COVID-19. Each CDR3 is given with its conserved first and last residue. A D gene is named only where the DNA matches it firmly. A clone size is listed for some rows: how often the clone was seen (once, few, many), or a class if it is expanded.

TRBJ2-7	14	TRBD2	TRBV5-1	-	CASSLTSGSYEQYF	TGCGCCAGCAGCTTAACTAGCGGGTCCTACGAGCAGTACTTC
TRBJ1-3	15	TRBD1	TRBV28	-	CASSLTGGFGNTIYF	TGTGCCAGCAGTTTAACAGGGGGCTTTGGAAACACCATATATTTT
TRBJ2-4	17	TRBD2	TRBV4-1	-	CASSQGVGTSGLGIQYF	TGCGCCAGCAGCCAAGGGGTAGGGACTAGCGGGCTGGGCATTCAGTACTTC
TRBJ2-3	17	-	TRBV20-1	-	CSASRVRGQGYTDTQYF	TGCAGTGCTAGTCGGGTCAGGGGACAAGGTTACACAGATACGCAGTATTTT
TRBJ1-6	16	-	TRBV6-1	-	CASSASGGFGDSPLHF	TGTGCCAGCAGTGCCAGTGGAGGGTTCGGCGATTCACCCCTCCACTTT
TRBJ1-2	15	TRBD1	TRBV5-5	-	CASSLAGQGNYGYTF	TGTGCCAGCAGCTTGGCGGGACAGGGCAACTATGGCTACACCTTC
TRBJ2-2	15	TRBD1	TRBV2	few	CASSEQGVNTGELFF	TGTGCCAGCAGTGAACAGGGGGTGAACACCGGGGAGCTGTTTTTT
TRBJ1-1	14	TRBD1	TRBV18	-	CASSTDRVFTEAFF	TGTGCCAGCTCGACGGACAGGGTGTTTACTGAAGCTTTCTTT
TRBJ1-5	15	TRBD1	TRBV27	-	CASSLEGQFNQPQHF	TGTGCCAGCAGTTTGGAGGGACAGTTCAATCAGCCCCAGCATTTT
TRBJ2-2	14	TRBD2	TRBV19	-	CASRISGGVGELFF	TGTGCCAGTCGGATTAGCGGGGGGGTCGGGGAGCTGTTTTTT
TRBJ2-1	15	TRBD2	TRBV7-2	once	CASSLSKRGGNEQFF	TGTGCCAGCAGCTTATCTAAGCGGGGTGGCAATGAGCAGTTCTTC
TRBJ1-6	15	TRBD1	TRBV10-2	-	CASGQDQNKNSPLHF	TGCGCCAGCGGACAGGACCAAAATAAAAATTCACCCCTCCACTTT
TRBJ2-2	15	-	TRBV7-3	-	CASSLTGSAGGELFF	TGTGCCAGCAGCTTGACTGGATCGGCTGGCGGGGAGCTGTTTTTT
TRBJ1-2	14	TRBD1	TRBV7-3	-	CASSPGGFGYGYTF	TGTGCCAGCAGCCCAGGGGGCTTCGGCTATGGCTACACCTTC
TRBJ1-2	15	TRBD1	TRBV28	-	CASSMGQGAGYGYTF	TGTGCCAGCAGTATGGGACAGGGGGCTGGCTATGGCTACACCTTC
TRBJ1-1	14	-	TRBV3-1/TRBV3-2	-	CASTPATLNTEAFF	TGTGCCAGCACCCCAGCGACCTTGAACACTGAAGCTTTCTTT
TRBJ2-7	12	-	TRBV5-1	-	CASSLESTEQYF	TGCGCCAGCAGCTTGGAGTCTACCGAGCAGTACTTC
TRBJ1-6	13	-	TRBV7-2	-	CASRPSLPSPLHF	TGTGCCAGCAGACCCAGTCTTCCCTCACCCCTCCACTTT
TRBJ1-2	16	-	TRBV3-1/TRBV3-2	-	CASSRVGGVKAYGYTF	TGTGCCAGCAGCCGCGTCGGAGGGGTAAAAGCTTATGGCTACACCTTC
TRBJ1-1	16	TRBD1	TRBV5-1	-	CASGPPTGGPNTEAFF	TGCGCCAGCGGACCTCCGACAGGGGGACCGAACACTGAAGCTTTCTTT
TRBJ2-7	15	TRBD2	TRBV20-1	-	CSASRLAGASYEQYF	TGCAGTGCTAGTAGACTAGCGGGGGCCTCCTACGAGCAGTACTTC
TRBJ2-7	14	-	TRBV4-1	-	CASSLIRGTYEQYF	TGCGCCAGCAGCCTTATCAGGGGTACCTACGAGCAGTACTTC
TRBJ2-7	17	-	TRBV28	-	CASSLGVGGLRSYEQYF	TGTGCCAGCAGTTTAGGGGTTGGGGGCTTGAGATCCTACGAGCAGTACTTC
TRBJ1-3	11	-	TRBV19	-	CASSISDTIYF	TGTGCCAGTAGTATTTCGGACACCATATATTTT
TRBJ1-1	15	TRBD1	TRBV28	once	CASTPSGGKNTEAFF	TGTGCCAGCACCCCTTCAGGGGGCAAGAACACTGAAGCTTTCTTT
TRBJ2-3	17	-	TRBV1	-	CTSRYNSGTSVSGMQYF	TGCACCAGCAGGTACAACTCCGGGACTAGCGTCAGTGGTATGCAGTATTTT
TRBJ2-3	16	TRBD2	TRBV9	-	CASSPPGLAGATAQYF	TGTGCCAGCAGCCCCCCGGGACTAGCGGGGGCTACTGCGCAGTATTTT
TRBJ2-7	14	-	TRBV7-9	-	CASSLPRWPYEQYF	TGTGCCAGCAGCTTACCCAGGTGGCCCTACGAGCAGTACTTC
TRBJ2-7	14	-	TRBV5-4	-	CASSTSGHLYEQYF	TGTGCCAGCAGCACCTCGGGACACCTTTACGAGCAGTACTTC
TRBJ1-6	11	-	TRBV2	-	CASSESSPLHF	TGTGCCAGCAGTGAGTCGTCACCCCTCCACTTT
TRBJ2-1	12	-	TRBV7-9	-	CASSQGRNEQFF	TGTGCCAGCAGCCAGGGTCGGAATGAGCAGTTCTTC
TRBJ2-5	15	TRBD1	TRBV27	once	CASRLYTGGVETQYF	TGTGCCAGCAGGTTATATACAGGGGGCGTCGAGACCCAGTACTTC
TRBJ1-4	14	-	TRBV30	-	CAWSLDPLMKSLFF	TGTGCCTGGAGTTTAGATCCTTTAATGAAAAGTCTGTTTTTT
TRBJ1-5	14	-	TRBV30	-	CAWRPPDGGQPQHF	TGTGCCTGGAGGCCCCCCGATGGCGGTCAGCCCCAGCATTTT
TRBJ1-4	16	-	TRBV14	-	CASSQDFAGLNEKLFF	TGTGCCAGCAGCCAAGATTTTGCAGGGCTTAATGAAAAACTGTTTTTT
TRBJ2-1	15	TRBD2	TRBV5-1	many	CASSYGTSGVVEQFF	TGCGCCAGCAGCTACGGGACTAGCGGGGTCGTCGAGCAGTTCTTC
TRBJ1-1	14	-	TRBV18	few	CASSSWGGNTEAFF	TGTGCCAGCTCATCCTGGGGGGGAAACACTGAAGCTTTCTTT
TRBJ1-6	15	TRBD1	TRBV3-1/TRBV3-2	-	CASSQGDRLNSPLHF	TGTGCCAGCAGCCAAGGGGACAGGCTTAATTCACCCCTCCACTTT
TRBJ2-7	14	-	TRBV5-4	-	CASSLGAGDYEQYF	TGTGCCAGCAGCTTGGGGGCAGGCGACTACGAGCAGTACTTC
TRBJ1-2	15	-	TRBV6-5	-	CASSYRPGPNYGYTF	TGTGCCAGCAGTTACAGGCCAGGCCCTAACTATGGCTACACCTTC
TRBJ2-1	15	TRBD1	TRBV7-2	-	CASSSGQGAGGEQFF	TGTGCCAGCAGCTCGGGACAGGGGGCAGGGGGTGAGCAGTTCTTC
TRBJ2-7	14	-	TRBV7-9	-	CASSPGGRSYEQYF	TGTGCCAGCAGCCCCGGCGGAAGGTCCTACGAGCAGTACTTC
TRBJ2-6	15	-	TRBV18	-	CASSPASGGANVLTF	TGTGCCAGCTCACCTGCCAGTGGTGGGGCCAACGTCCTGACTTTC
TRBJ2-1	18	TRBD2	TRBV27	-	CASSLHLVTSGAPNEQFF	TGTGCCAGCAGTTTACACCTTGTTACTAGCGGGGCCCCCAATGAGCAGTTCTTC
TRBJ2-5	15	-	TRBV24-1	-	CATSEPGQPQETQYF	TGTGCCACCAGTGAACCCGGACAGCCCCAAGAGACCCAGTACTTC
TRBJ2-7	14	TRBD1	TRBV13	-	CASSLEDRSYEQYF	TGTGCCAGCAGCTTAGAGGACAGGTCATACGAGCAGTACTTC
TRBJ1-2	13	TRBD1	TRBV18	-	CASSLETGPGYTF	TGTGCCAGCTCACTGGAGACAGGGCCTGGCTACACCTTC
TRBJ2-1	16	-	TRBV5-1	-	CASSLEGHLKYNEQFF	TGCGCCAGCAGCTTGGAGGGACACCTGAAATACAATGAGCAGTTCTTC